This T cell receptor beta chain stems from a study of blood T cells in healthy people across ages. Primers used in a second PCR of roughly 6 to 11 cycles were a sample-barcoded 5' primer and a J-beta primer mix. TCRdb fed the 5' RACE reads into MiXCR, producing one record per CDR3 protein. The data show around 940,000 distinct CDR3 sequences, roughly 51% seen once. Germline V gene data show CDR1 as SGHRS and CDR2 as YFSETQ. V lost 4 bases and J 3 bases, leaving 16 bases between the germline ends. CDR3 size: 15 residues. Material: blood. This chain connects TRBV5-1 to TRBJ1-1; weak D call: TRBD1 (6 bases). The clonotype originates from a woman aged 55-70 years in good health. This CDR3 is CASSLQQGSDTEAFF. As DNA, the CDR3 is TGCGCCAGCAGCCTACAACAGGGTTCGGACACTGAAGCTTTCTTT.